This T cell receptor beta chain was retrieved from a study of a mutant IDH1 vaccine in newly diagnosed glioma. Germline CDR1 reads LGHNA; CDR2 reads YNFKEQ. CDR3 length: 15 residues. J was trimmed by 4 bases and V by 2 bases; bases with no gene match: 5. The table came from immunoSEQ multiplex PCR; TCRdb's copy has only in-frame clones and leaves some out. The sample holds around 60,000 clones; around 83% are singletons and the top ten take around 4%. The time point here: week 47, end of study. It was 300 ug of mutant IDH1 20-mer peptide that made up each vaccine dose, given with topical imiquimod. This clone was detected a few times. The antigen is undetermined.

The rearrangement links TRBV4-2 to TRBJ1-5; 7 nucleotides align to TRBD1. This receptor was obtained from a man aged 25 to 40 with glioma. The source was PBMCs, collected from a glioma patient whose treatment included an IDH1 peptide vaccine. CDR3 bases: TGTGCCAGCAGCCAATCCAGGGGGAGAAATCAGCCCCAGCATTTT. Encoded protein: CASSQSRGRNQPQHF.